The T cell receptor (beta chain) described here comes from a study of blood T cell repertoires in COVID-19. For the study at large: Sites across the United States, Italy and Spain contributed samples from acute and convalescent COVID-19. Sample material is recorded as cDNA or gDNA derived from T cells, B-cell-depleted T cells, or PBMCs.

The V end lost 7 bases, the J end lost 2 bases, and 14 bases lay between the germline ends. The germline V gene encodes CDR1 MNHEY and CDR2 SVGAGI. The CDR3 spans 15 residues. Authors' processing steps: Amplified reference gene primers provided the basis for estimating nucleated cell counts. Measured with immunoSEQ multiplex PCR; TCRdb has only the in-frame clones, and not every one. The V and J calls and clone size come from that table; D and trimming were worked out from the DNA. Of around 150,000 clones in the sample, over 80% are singletons; the top ten hold around 8.4%. The clonotype was recovered from an elderly woman with active or convalescent COVID-19. The rearrangement links TRBV6-5 to TRBJ2-2, with D tentatively TRBD1 (6 bases). Sequencing used peripheral blood. DNA for the CDR3: TGTGCCAGCACCTGGGGGCGAGTTAACACCGGGGAGCTGTTTTTT. Protein sequence: CASTWGRVNTGELFF.